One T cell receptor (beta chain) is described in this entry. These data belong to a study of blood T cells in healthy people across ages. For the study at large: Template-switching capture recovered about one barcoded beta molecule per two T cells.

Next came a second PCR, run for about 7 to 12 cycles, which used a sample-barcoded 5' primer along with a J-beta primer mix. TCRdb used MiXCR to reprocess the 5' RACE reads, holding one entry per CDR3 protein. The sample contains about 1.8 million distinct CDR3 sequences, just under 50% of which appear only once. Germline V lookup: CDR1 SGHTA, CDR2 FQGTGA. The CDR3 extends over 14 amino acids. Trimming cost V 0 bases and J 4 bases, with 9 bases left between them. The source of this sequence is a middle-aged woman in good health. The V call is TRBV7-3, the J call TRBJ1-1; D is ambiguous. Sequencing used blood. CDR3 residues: CASSLTPEATEAFF. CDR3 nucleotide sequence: TGTGCCAGCAGCTTAACCCCAGAGGCCACTGAAGCTTTCTTT.